This TCR beta chain was documented in a study of blood T cell repertoires in COVID-19. Study information: The United States, Italy and Spain were the sources of the acute and convalescent COVID-19 samples. From T cells, B-cell-depleted T cells, or PBMCs came the material, which was cDNA or gDNA.

Germline lookup yields CDR1 SGHNT and CDR2 YENEEA. The CDR3 is 13 amino acids. V gave up 5 bases and J gave up 2 bases, with 9 bases separating them. Under the authors' procedure: Estimated nucleated cell counts came from reference gene primer amplification. Using immunoSEQ multiplex PCR, the repertoire was profiled, and TCRdb retains in-frame clones only, with some absent. V and J calls and clone size are those listed in that table; D and trimming were worked out from the DNA. The sample holds about 89,000 clones, approximately 88% seen once. The V gene is TRBV11-3, the J gene TRBJ1-1; D is undetermined. Sample: peripheral blood. The receptor comes from a man in his 60s with acute or convalescent COVID-19. CDR3 in DNA: TGTGCCAGCAGCCTTTACAAAAACACTGAAGCTTTCTTT. Its protein product is CASSLYKNTEAFF.